The rows below give T cell receptor beta chains drawn from one sample of a study of OX40 agonist ivuxolimab in advanced cancers. Profiling relied on immunoSEQ multiplex PCR, and the TCRdb table lists in-frame clones only, not all of them. The data hold more than 65,000 clones, with roughly 80% observed a single time. The source material was CD4+ or CD8+ T cells sorted from blood, sampled in a trial of the OX40 agonist ivuxolimab. The origin of the receptors is an adult with an advanced solid tumor such as melanoma, head and neck, liver or kidney cancer. The CDR3 runs from the conserved cysteine through the conserved F or W. The D gene is left open where the match is weak. For some rows the clone size is stated as once, few or many, or as a class when expanded; others skip it.

size	D	J	V	length	DNA	CDR3
.	TRBD2	TRBJ2-1	TRBV5-4	15	TGTGCCAGCAGCTTGGGAGCGGGGCCCTACAATGAGCAGTTCTTC	CASSLGAGPYNEQFF
once	.	TRBJ2-5	TRBV2	12	TGTGCCAGCAGTCGCCAGGAAGAGACCCAGTACTTC	CASSRQEETQYF
.	.	TRBJ1-2	TRBV28	13	TGTGCCAGCAGTCCTGACAGAAACTATGGCTACACCTTC	CASSPDRNYGYTF
.	.	TRBJ1-2	TRBV2	13	TGTGCCAGCAGTATCTCCCCTGTTTATGGCTACACCTTC	CASSISPVYGYTF
.	.	TRBJ1-2	TRBV28	15	TGTGCCAGCAGCCCACGACGTTCGATAAACTATGGCTACACCTTC	CASSPRRSINYGYTF
once	.	TRBJ1-1	TRBV5-1	12	TGCGCCAGCAGCTTGGAAGGGTCTGAAGCTTTCTTT	CASSLEGSEAFF
.	.	TRBJ1-1	TRBV20-1	11	TGCAGTGCTAGATTTGCCACTGAAGCTTTCTTT	CSARFATEAFF
.	TRBD1	TRBJ1-3	TRBV5-1	16	TGCGCCAGCAGCTGGGGGACAGGGCAGGGTGGAAACACCATATATTTT	CASSWGTGQGGNTIYF
.	.	TRBJ2-3	TRBV5-4	16	TGTGCCAGCAGCTTGGCGGGGTGGGTGGGCACAGATACGCAGTATTTT	CASSLAGWVGTDTQYF
.	.	TRBJ1-1	TRBV2	13	TGTGCCAGCAGTGGAACAGTGAACACTGAAGCTTTCTTT	CASSGTVNTEAFF
.	.	TRBJ1-1	TRBV5-4	16	TGTGCCAGCAGCCCCCGGGGGGGAACGGTGAACACTGAAGCTTTCTTT	CASSPRGGTVNTEAFF
.	.	TRBJ2-1	TRBV2	18	TGTGCCAGCAGTGGGGACCACACACGGACCCTATGGGACAATGAGCAGTTCTTC	CASSGDHTRTLWDNEQFF
.	TRBD1	TRBJ2-7	TRBV29-1	13	TGCAGCGTTGTTCCAGGGGGCACCTACGAGCAGTACTTC	CSVVPGGTYEQYF
.	.	TRBJ1-5	TRBV29-1	13	TGCAGCGCGGGGGACGAGGGGACTCAGCCCCAGCATTTT	CSAGDEGTQPQHF
.	TRBD1	TRBJ2-7	TRBV11-2	16	TGTGCCAGCAGCTTAAAGGCCGGGACAGGGTTCTACGAGCAGTACTTC	CASSLKAGTGFYEQYF
few	.	TRBJ1-1	TRBV2	14	TGTGCCAGCAGCCGCAGCACCCTGAACACTGAAGCTTTCTTT	CASSRSTLNTEAFF
.	.	TRBJ2-3	TRBV28	12	TGTGCCACGACCCAATACACAGATACGCAGTATTTT	CATTQYTDTQYF
.	TRBD1	TRBJ2-2	TRBV2	15	TGTGCCAGCAGTGGAGGACAGGGACCCACCGGGGAGCTGTTTTTT	CASSGGQGPTGELFF